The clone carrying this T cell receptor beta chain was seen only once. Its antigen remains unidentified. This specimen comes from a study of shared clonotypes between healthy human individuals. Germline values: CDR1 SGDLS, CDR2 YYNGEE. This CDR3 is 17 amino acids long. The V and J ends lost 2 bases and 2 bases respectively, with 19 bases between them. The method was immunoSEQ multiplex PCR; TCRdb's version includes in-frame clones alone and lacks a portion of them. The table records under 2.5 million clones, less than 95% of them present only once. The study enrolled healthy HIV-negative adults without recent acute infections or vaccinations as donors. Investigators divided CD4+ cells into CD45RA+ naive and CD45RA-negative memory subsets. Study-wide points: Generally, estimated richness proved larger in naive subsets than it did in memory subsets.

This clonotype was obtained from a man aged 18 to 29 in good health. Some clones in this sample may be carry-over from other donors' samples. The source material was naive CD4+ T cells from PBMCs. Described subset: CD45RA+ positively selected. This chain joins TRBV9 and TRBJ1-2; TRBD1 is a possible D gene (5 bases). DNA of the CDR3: TGTGCCAGCAGCGTTTCCACCGGGACCCTCGCCAACTATGGCTACACCTTC. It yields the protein CASSVSTGTLANYGYTF. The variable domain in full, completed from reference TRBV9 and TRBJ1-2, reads DSGVTQTPKHLITATGQRVTLRCSPRSGDLSVYWYQQSLDQGLQFLIQYYNGEERAKGNILERFSAQQFPDLHSELNLSSLELGDSALYFCASSVSTGTLANYGYTFGSGTRLTVV.